The source of this T cell receptor (beta chain) is a study of naive CD8 T cells in extremely preterm neonates. Study-wide results and limits: Compared with older groups, preterm CDR3s were shorter, with fewer N additions and less trimming.

Cord blood came from elective full-term cesareans at roughly 35-43 weeks without labor or membrane rupture. Notes on this clone: The antigen is unknown.

Libraries were prepared by immunoSEQ multiplex PCR; TCRdb keeps only in-frame clonotypes and omits some of them. The sample includes around 6,000 clones, approximately 98% of them seen just once. This CDR3 has 12 amino acids. Germline CDR1 SEHNR, CDR2 FQNEAQ (reference sequence). J gave up 9 bases and V 1 base, and 0 bases lay outside the gene matches. The sample was naive CD8+ T cells from cord blood. This rearrangement joins TRBV7-9 to TRBJ2-1, with 7 bases identical to TRBD1. The origin of this receptor is a newborn in good health. In DNA, the CDR3 is TGTGCCAGCAGCTTAGGGGACAGTGAGCAGTTCTTC. This sequence encodes CASSLGDSEQFF.